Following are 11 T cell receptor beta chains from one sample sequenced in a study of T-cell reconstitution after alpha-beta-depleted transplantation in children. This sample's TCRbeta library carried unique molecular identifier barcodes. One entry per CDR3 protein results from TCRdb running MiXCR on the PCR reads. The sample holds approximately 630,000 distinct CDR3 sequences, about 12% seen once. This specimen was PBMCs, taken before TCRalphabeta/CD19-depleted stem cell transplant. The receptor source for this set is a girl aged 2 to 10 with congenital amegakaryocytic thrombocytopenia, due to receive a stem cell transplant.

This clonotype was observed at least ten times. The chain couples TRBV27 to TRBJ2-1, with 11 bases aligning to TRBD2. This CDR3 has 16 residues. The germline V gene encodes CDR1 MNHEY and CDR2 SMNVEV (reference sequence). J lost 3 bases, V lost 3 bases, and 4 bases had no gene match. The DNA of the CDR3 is TGTGCCAGCAGTTTCGTCGGGACTAGCGGCTACAATGAGCAGTTCTTC. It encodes CASSFVGTSGYNEQFF.

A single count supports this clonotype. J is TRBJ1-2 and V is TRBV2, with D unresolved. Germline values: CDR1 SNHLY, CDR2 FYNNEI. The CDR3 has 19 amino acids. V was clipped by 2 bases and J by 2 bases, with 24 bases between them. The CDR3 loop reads CASSEMQVPFLFPNYGYTF. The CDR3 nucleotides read TGTGCCAGCAGTGAAATGCAGGTTCCGTTTCTGTTTCCGAACTATGGCTACACCTTC.

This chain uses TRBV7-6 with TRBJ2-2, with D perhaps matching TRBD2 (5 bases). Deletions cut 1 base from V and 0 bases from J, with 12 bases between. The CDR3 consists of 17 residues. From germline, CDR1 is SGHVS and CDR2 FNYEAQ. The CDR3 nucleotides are TGTGCCAGCAGCTTAGTAGCACGGACTGCGAACACCGGGGAGCTGTTTTTT. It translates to CASSLVARTANTGELFF.

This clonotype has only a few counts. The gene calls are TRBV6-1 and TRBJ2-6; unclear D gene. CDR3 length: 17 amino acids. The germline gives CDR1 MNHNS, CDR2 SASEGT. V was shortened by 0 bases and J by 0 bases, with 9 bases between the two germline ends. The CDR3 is CASSEAIISSGANVLTF. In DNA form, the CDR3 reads TGTGCCAGCAGTGAAGCCATTATTAGCTCTGGGGCCAACGTCCTGACTTTC.

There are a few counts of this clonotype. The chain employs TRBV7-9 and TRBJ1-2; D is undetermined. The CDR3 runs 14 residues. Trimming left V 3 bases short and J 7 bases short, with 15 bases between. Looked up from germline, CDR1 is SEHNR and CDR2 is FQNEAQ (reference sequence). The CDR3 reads CASSFDAEEAGYTF. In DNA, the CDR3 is TGTGCCAGCAGCTTTGACGCCGAAGAGGCTGGCTACACCTTC.

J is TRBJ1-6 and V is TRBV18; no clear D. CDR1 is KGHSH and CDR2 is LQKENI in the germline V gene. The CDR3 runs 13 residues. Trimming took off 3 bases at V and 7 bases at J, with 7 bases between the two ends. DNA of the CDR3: TGTGCCAGCTCACCGAACGAGAATTCACCCCTCCACTTT. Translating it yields CASSPNENSPLHF.

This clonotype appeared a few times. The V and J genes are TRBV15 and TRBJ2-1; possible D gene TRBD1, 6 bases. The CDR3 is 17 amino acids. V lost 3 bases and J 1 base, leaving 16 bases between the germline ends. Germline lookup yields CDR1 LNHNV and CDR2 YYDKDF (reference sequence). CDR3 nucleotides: TGTGCCACCAGCAGCACTGAAACAGGGAGATCCTACAATGAGCAGTTCTTC. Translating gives CATSSTETGRSYNEQFF.

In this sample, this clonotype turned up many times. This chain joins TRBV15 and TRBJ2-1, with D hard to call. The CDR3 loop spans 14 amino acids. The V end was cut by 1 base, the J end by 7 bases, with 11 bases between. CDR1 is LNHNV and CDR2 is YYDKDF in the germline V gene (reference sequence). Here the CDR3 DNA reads TGTGCCACCAGCAGAGTCGGGTCAGTGAATGAGCAGTTCTTC. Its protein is CATSRVGSVNEQFF.

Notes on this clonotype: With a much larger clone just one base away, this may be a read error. The CDR3 sequence: CASPPSSGPTGELSF. The CDR3 DNA reads TGTGCCAGCCCCCCTTCCAGCGGGCCAACCGGGGAGCTGTCTTTT. The V and J genes are TRBV12-3 or TRBV12-4 and TRBJ2-2, with D perhaps matching TRBD2 (6 bases). The CDR3 runs to 15 residues.

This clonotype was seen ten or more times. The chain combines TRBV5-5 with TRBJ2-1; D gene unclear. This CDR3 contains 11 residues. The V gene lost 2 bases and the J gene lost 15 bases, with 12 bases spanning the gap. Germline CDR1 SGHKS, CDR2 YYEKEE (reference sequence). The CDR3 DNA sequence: TGTGCCAGCAGCTTTGTCCAGGAACCGTTCTTC. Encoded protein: CASSFVQEPFF.

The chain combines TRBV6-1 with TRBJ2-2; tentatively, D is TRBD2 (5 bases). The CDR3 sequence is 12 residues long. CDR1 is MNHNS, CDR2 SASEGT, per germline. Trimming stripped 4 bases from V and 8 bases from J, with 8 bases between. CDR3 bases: TGTGCCAGCAGTGTACTAGGGGGGGAGCTGTTTTTT. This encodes CASSVLGGELFF.